The clone carrying this TCR beta chain appeared a single time. CDR3 length: 16 residues. Trimming shortened V by 10 bases and J by 0 bases, and 21 bases separated the two germline ends. Germline-derived CDR1 and CDR2 are SGDLS and YYNGEE. The data originate from a study of blood T cells in healthy people across ages. Donors were systemically healthy Caucasian individuals from Russia aged about 6 to 95 years. Primers used in a second PCR of roughly 6 to 12 cycles were a sample-barcoded 5' primer and a J-beta primer mix. From each sample, at least 2.5 million paired-end reads containing CDR3 were obtained. Via MiXCR, TCRdb re-called the 5' RACE reads, giving one row per CDR3 protein. The sample consists of roughly 1.4 million distinct CDR3 sequences, around 55% of them appearing once.

V usage is TRBV9 and J usage is TRBJ2-3; no reliable D call. This clonotype originated in a man between 18 and 29 years old in good health. What was sequenced was blood. The CDR3 here is CARSPPSAASTDTQYF. Written as DNA, the CDR3 is TGTGCCCGGTCCCCGCCGTCCGCGGCTAGCACAGATACGCAGTATTTT. Complete variable domain (other parts from reference TRBV9 and TRBJ2-3): DSGVTQTPKHLITATGQRVTLRCSPRSGDLSVYWYQQSLDQGLQFLIQYYNGEERAKGNILERFSAQQFPDLHSELNLSSLELGDSALYFCARSPPSAASTDTQYFGPGTRLTVL.